One and the same sample provided the 2 T cell receptor beta chains below, sequenced in a study of post-analysis software for immune sequencing data. General observations from the study: Roughly 5 TRBV segments (TRBV5-6, TRBV5-1 and TRBV20-1 among them) occurred more frequently in patients than in controls.

Sequencing libraries made from TCR beta cDNA carried unique molecular identifiers. TCRdb analysed the PCR reads with MiXCR anew, one entry per CDR3 protein. This sample has a few hundred thousand distinct CDR3 sequences, with 30% to 40% found just once. Their target antigens are unknown. The sequenced sample was blood. The receptors were gathered from a girl aged 2-17 years with multiple sclerosis.

The rearrangement links TRBV7-6 to TRBJ2-1, with D maybe TRBD2 (6 bases). Germline CDR1 is SGHVS and CDR2 is FNYEAQ. V was cut by 0 bases and J by 2 bases, with 11 bases left in between. This CDR3 is built from 16 residues. CDR3 sequence reads: CASSLAYGGAYNEQFF. As DNA, the CDR3 is TGTGCCAGCAGCTTAGCTTACGGCGGGGCCTACAATGAGCAGTTCTTC.

This clonotype was observed a handful of times. The chain employs TRBV13 and TRBJ1-1; D remains ambiguous. Germline loops: CDR1 PRHDT, CDR2 FYEKMQ (reference sequence). CDR3 length: 13 residues. V was cut by 3 bases and J by 4 bases, with 9 bases left in between. The CDR3 region has the DNA TGTGCCAGCAGCTTTCCCTTGATCACTGAAGCTTTCTTT. The encoded protein is CASSFPLITEAFF. The complete variable domain, with remaining parts taken from reference TRBV13 and TRBJ1-1, reads AAGVIQSPRHLIKEKRETATLKCYPIPRHDTVYWYQQGPGQDPQFLISFYEKMQSDKGSIPDRFSAQQFSDYHSELNMSSLELGDSALYFCASSFPLITEAFFGQGTRLTVV.